These 17 T cell receptor beta chains were sequenced from one sample in a study of T-cell memory formation after mild COVID-19. Via MiXCR, TCRdb re-called the 5' RACE reads, giving one row per CDR3 protein. The sample consists of approximately 300,000 distinct CDR3 sequences, roughly 8.2% of them appearing once. Material: PBMCs or a T cell subset sorted from them (not recorded which). All receptors come from a man aged 18 to 30 who had mild COVID-19 (a few samples of this study predate the infection). Cell type and time point are not known.

In this sample, this clonotype turned up a few times. The V call is TRBV5-6, the J call TRBJ1-1; a possible D gene is TRBD1 (5 bases). Trimming left V 2 bases short and J 1 base short, with 9 bases between. The CDR3 is 14 amino acids. Germline V CDR1 and CDR2: SGHDT, YYEEEE. CDR3: CASSLGHGNTEAFF. DNA for the CDR3: TGTGCCAGCAGCTTAGGACACGGGAACACTGAAGCTTTCTTT.

The gene calls are TRBV5-6 and TRBJ2-3, with D uncertain. CDR3 length equals 14 residues. Trimming took 4 bases from V and 1 from J, leaving 10 bases between them. Germline lookup yields CDR1 SGHDT and CDR2 YYEEEE. CDR3 protein: CASSVFWGTDTQYF. In DNA form, the CDR3 reads TGTGCCAGCAGCGTGTTTTGGGGCACAGATACGCAGTATTTT.

This clonotype occurred a few times. This chain joins TRBV5-5 and TRBJ2-5, with D perhaps matching TRBD1 (5 bases). V lost 4 bases to trimming and J lost 2 bases, with 12 bases between them. Germline V gene data show CDR1 as SGHKS and CDR2 as YYEKEE (reference sequence). This CDR3 comprises 14 residues. The CDR3 protein is CASSARQIQETQYF. In DNA form, the CDR3 reads TGTGCCAGCAGCGCCCGACAGATTCAAGAGACCCAGTACTTC.

The table lists this clonotype with many counts. This rearrangement joins TRBV20-1 to TRBJ2-1, with 8 positions matching TRBD1. CDR3 length: 15 amino acids. The V gene end was trimmed by 1 base and the J gene end by 8 bases; junction bases not matched to a gene: 10. Germline CDR1 reads DFQATT; CDR2 reads SNEGSKA (reference sequence). The CDR3: CSARVVTGVFYEQFF. For the CDR3, the DNA is TGCAGTGCTAGAGTCGTGACAGGGGTGTTCTATGAGCAGTTCTTC.

The J gene is TRBJ2-3, the V gene TRBV4-3; D might be TRBD1 (6 bases). The germline V gene has CDR1 LGHNA and CDR2 YSLEER. CDR3 length: 17 amino acids. Trimming shortened V by 4 bases and J by 0 bases, and 17 bases separated the two germline ends. CDR3 sequence reads: CASSREATGLSTDTQYF. The CDR3 DNA follows: TGCGCCAGCAGCCGAGAGGCGACAGGCCTTAGCACAGATACGCAGTATTTT.

This clonotype was counted between two and nine times. The chain uses TRBV6-5 and TRBJ1-2; TRBD1 aligns across 8 bases. V dropped 2 bases and J dropped 7; count of bases not matched to a gene: 6. CDR1 is MNHEY, CDR2 SVGAGI, per germline. This CDR3 has 14 amino acids. DNA for the CDR3: TGTGCCAGCAGTTACCAGGACAGGGATCGTGGCTACACCTTC. This encodes CASSYQDRDRGYTF.

This rearrangement joins TRBV12-5 to TRBJ1-5; perhaps TRBD1 as D (5 bases). CDR1 LGHNT and CDR2 FRNRAP come from the germline V gene. V dropped 0 bases and J dropped 7 bases, with 13 bases sitting between them. The CDR3 is 15 amino acids. This CDR3 reads CASGLVPAPGQPQHF. The CDR3 DNA reads as TGTGCTAGTGGTTTGGTACCAGCCCCAGGGCAGCCCCAGCATTTT.

The chain joins TRBV18 to TRBJ2-7, with unresolved D. The V gene's germline CDR1 is KGHSH and CDR2 LQKENI. V shed 6 bases and J shed 4 bases, with 13 bases lying between them. The CDR3 covers 13 residues. As DNA, the CDR3 is TGTGCCAGCTCCCCGGGTCTCGAATACGAGCAGTACGTC. This gives the protein CASSPGLEYEQYV.

This clonotype was observed a few times. V and J are TRBV6-5 and TRBJ2-5; TRBD2 aligns across 7 bases. Germline V lookup: CDR1 MNHEY, CDR2 SVGAGI. The CDR3 has 12 residues. The J segment lost 9 bases and the V segment lost 0 bases, leaving 1 base of the junction unmatched. The CDR3 region is CASSYSGGSQYF. The CDR3 DNA reads as TGTGCCAGCAGTTACTCGGGGGGGTCCCAGTACTTC.

There are a few counts of this clonotype. The CDR3 sequence is CASSRTSGEGETQYF. In DNA, the CDR3 is TGTGCCAGCAGCCGGACTAGCGGGGAAGGGGAGACCCAGTACTTC. The chain recombines TRBV5-4 with TRBJ2-5; TRBD2 aligns across 12 bases. This CDR3 contains 15 residues. CDR1 is SGHNT, CDR2 YYREEE, per germline (reference sequence). The trim removed 4 bases at V and 5 bases at J, leaving 6 bases unmatched.

The sample holds a few counts of this clonotype. The chain recombines TRBV7-8 with TRBJ2-1; TRBD2 matches 10 bases. The V and J ends lost 0 bases and 4 bases, in that order; junction bases with no gene match: 6. Germline assignment: CDR1 SGHVS and CDR2 FQNEAQ. The length of the CDR3 is 17 residues. CDR3 DNA sequence: TGTGCCAGCAGCTTAGCGAGCGGGGGGGAAAAGTACAATGAGCAGTTCTTC. Translating gives CASSLASGGEKYNEQFF.

This clonotype was seen a few times. The chain joins TRBV9 to TRBJ1-5; possible D gene TRBD1, 6 bases. The CDR3 length is 13 residues. The V gene lost 4 bases and the J gene lost 4 bases, with 9 bases spanning the gap. Germline V gene lookup returns CDR1 SGDLS and CDR2 YYNGEE. The CDR3 sequence is CASSRDNNQPQHF. For the CDR3, the DNA is TGTGCCAGCAGCCGGGACAATAATCAGCCCCAGCATTTT. The entire variable domain, with the rest obtained from reference TRBV9 and TRBJ1-5, is as follows: DSGVTQTPKHLITATGQRVTLRCSPRSGDLSVYWYQQSLDQGLQFLIQYYNGEERAKGNILERFSAQQFPDLHSELNLSSLELGDSALYFCASSRDNNQPQHFGDGTRLSIL.

CDR3 in DNA: TGTGCCAGCACCGCGTGGAGCTCAAACTATGGCTACACCTTC. Translating gives CASTAWSSNYGYTF. J is TRBJ1-2 and V is TRBV7-2; unclear D gene. Trimming stripped 7 bases from V and 2 bases from J, with 14 bases between. Germline-derived CDR1 and CDR2 are SGHTA and FQGNSA. The CDR3 is 14 amino acids.

This clonotype has at least ten counts. A read error may account for a junction end that differs from germline. This chain joins TRBV5-1 and TRBJ1-5; TRBD1 agrees at 7 bases. The germline V gene has CDR1 SGHRS and CDR2 YFSETQ. The CDR3 is made up of 14 amino acids. The CDR3 here is CASSTGQPNQPQHF. CDR3 in DNA: TGTGCCAGCAGCACGGGACAGCCGAATCAGCCCCAGCATTTT.

The V and J genes are TRBV7-2 and TRBJ1-4, with D hard to call. CDR3 length: 16 residues. Trimming took off 0 bases at V and 4 bases at J, with 12 bases between the two ends. Per germline, CDR1 SGHTA and CDR2 FQGNSA. The CDR3 sequence is CASSLAGSGYNEKLFF. CDR3 sequence (DNA): TGTGCCAGCAGCTTAGCGGGGTCAGGATATAATGAAAAACTGTTTTTT.

This clonotype was seen repeatedly, ten times or more. The chain combines TRBV7-2 with TRBJ1-2, with D perhaps TRBD1 (5 bases). V lost 1 base, J lost 3 bases, and 9 bases lay in between. CDR1 is SGHTA, CDR2 FQGNSA, per germline. This CDR3 has 14 amino acids. CDR3 DNA sequence: TGTGCCAGCAGCTTAGTCGGGGGAGACTATGGCTACACCTTC. As protein: CASSLVGGDYGYTF.

This clonotype turned up a few times. This chain connects TRBV29-1 to TRBJ1-4; D unresolved. V was cut by 6 bases and J by 0 bases, with 11 bases left in between. The CDR3 sequence is 14 residues long. Germline V gene data show CDR1 as SQVTM and CDR2 as ANQGSEA. In DNA, the CDR3 is TGCAGCGTACGTAGACAAGCAACTAATGAAAAACTGTTTTTT. Amino acid sequence: CSVRRQATNEKLFF.